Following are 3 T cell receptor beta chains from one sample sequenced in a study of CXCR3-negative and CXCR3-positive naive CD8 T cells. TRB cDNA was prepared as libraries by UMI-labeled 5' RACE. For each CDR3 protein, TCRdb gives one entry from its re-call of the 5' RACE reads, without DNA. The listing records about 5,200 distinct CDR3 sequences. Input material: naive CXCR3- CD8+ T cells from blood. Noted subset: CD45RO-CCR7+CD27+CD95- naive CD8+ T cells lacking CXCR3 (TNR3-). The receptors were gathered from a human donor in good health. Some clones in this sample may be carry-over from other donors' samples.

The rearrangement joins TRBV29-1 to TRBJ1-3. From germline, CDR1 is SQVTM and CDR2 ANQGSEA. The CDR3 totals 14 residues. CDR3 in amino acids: CSVEGTEPGNTIYF.

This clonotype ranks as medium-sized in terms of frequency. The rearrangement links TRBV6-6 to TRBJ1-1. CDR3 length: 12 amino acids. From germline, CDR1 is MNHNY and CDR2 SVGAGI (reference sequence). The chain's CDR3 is CASSYGLTEAFF.

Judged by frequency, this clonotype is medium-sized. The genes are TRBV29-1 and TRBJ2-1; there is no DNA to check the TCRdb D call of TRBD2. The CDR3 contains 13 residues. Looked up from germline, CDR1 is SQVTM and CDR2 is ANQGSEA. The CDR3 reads CSARLASDNEQFF.